This TCR beta chain appears in the sequencing data of a study of blood T cell repertoires in COVID-19. Overall study context: The origin of the acute and convalescent COVID-19 samples was the United States, Italy and Spain. PBMCs, B-cell-depleted T cells, or T cells were the source of the cDNA or gDNA that made up the material.

Germline CDR1 and CDR2: MDHEN and SYDVKM. The CDR3 runs 15 residues. Trimming at V came to 3 bases and at J to 9 bases, leaving 10 bases not matched to a gene. The repertoire was sequenced with immunoSEQ multiplex PCR; TCRdb's copy has only in-frame clones and lacks some. Of 250,000 to 350,000 clones listed, around 89% are singletons. The sample comprised peripheral blood. The origin of this receptor is a man aged 25 to 45 with acute or convalescent COVID-19. The genes are TRBV28 and TRBJ2-3; TRBD1 agrees at 9 bases. The CDR3 coding sequence is TGTGCCAGCAGTTTCATGGGGACAGGGAGTTCCACGCAGTATTTT. Translating it yields CASSFMGTGSSTQYF.